These T cell receptor beta chains were read from a single sample in a study of regulatory T cells in long-lasting Graves disease. TCRdb ran MiXCR on the multiplex PCR reads and lists one entry per CDR3 protein. The sample lists approximately 290,000 distinct CDR3 sequences, around 20% seen once, with around 50% in the top ten. The sample was peripheral blood mononuclear cells (PBMCs), taken when the disease was refractory, from a patient treated with antithyroid drugs. These receptors originate from a female donor with Graves disease. Each CDR3 is given with its conserved first and last residue. The D gene is left open where the match is weak. A row's size may be missing; if present it is once, few, many or a size class.

CDR3 DNA: TGTGCCAGCAGGTCTAGCGGGTTCAATGAGCAGTTCTTC; CDR3 protein: CASRSSGFNEQFF; V gene: TRBV6-1; D gene: TRBD2; clone size: .; J gene: TRBJ2-1
CDR3 DNA: TGTGCCAGCAGCTCACCTAGTCGTGAGACCCAGTACTTC; CDR3 protein: CASSSPSRETQYF; V gene: TRBV7-2; D gene: .; clone size: many; J gene: TRBJ2-5
CDR3 DNA: TGTGCCAGCAGGCCCGAGATAGACAGGGCGAACACCGGGGAGCTGTTTTTT; CDR3 protein: CASRPEIDRANTGELFF; V gene: TRBV12-3/TRBV12-4; D gene: TRBD1; clone size: few; J gene: TRBJ2-2
CDR3 DNA: TGTGCCAGCATTGGGACAGACGAGACCCAGTACTTC; CDR3 protein: CASIGTDETQYF; V gene: TRBV6-2/TRBV6-3; D gene: TRBD1; clone size: few; J gene: TRBJ2-5
CDR3 DNA: TGTGCCAGCAGAGGGACGGGACAGGGAGACGAAAAACTGTTTTTT; CDR3 protein: CASRGTGQGDEKLFF; V gene: TRBV12-3/TRBV12-4; D gene: TRBD1; clone size: .; J gene: TRBJ1-4
CDR3 DNA: TGTGCCAGCAGTTTAACCGACAGGGTCCACGAGCAGTACTTC; CDR3 protein: CASSLTDRVHEQYF; V gene: TRBV28; D gene: TRBD1; clone size: few; J gene: TRBJ2-7
CDR3 DNA: TGCAGCGTTGGGGGGGAGAACACTGAAGCTTTCTTT; CDR3 protein: CSVGGENTEAFF; V gene: TRBV29-1; D gene: .; clone size: few; J gene: TRBJ1-1
CDR3 DNA: TGTGCCAGCAGCTTGGGGGCCGCCTATAATTCACCCCTCCACTTT; CDR3 protein: CASSLGAAYNSPLHF; V gene: TRBV5-5; D gene: .; clone size: .; J gene: TRBJ1-6
CDR3 DNA: TGTGCCAGCAGCGACAGTTATCAGCCCCAGCATTTT; CDR3 protein: CASSDSYQPQHF; V gene: TRBV28; D gene: .; clone size: many; J gene: TRBJ1-5
CDR3 DNA: TGTGCTAGCAGCCCTTATCTAGCGGGAGACCGCGAGACCCAGTACTTC; CDR3 protein: CASSPYLAGDRETQYF; V gene: TRBV7-7; D gene: TRBD2; clone size: few; J gene: TRBJ2-5
CDR3 DNA: TGTGCCAGCAGGGGGCGCGGGGACGAGCAGTACTTC; CDR3 protein: CASRGRGDEQYF; V gene: TRBV7-9; D gene: .; clone size: .; J gene: TRBJ2-7
CDR3 DNA: TGTGCCAGCACCACCCCAGGGGCCGGGGCCAACGTCCTGACTTTC; CDR3 protein: CASTTPGAGANVLTF; V gene: TRBV19; D gene: .; clone size: many; J gene: TRBJ2-6
CDR3 DNA: TGTGCCAGCTCACCATTAGCAAGCGATGGAAACACCATATATTTT; CDR3 protein: CASSPLASDGNTIYF; V gene: TRBV18; D gene: .; clone size: few; J gene: TRBJ1-3
CDR3 DNA: TGCAGTGCTGGTCCAGGACTAGCCTGCGAGCAGTACTTC; CDR3 protein: CSAGPGLACEQYF; V gene: TRBV20-1; D gene: TRBD2; clone size: few; J gene: TRBJ2-7
CDR3 DNA: TGTGCCAGTAGTAGCGGGACTTTCTACGAGCAGTACTTC; CDR3 protein: CASSSGTFYEQYF; V gene: TRBV19; D gene: .; clone size: few; J gene: TRBJ2-7
CDR3 DNA: TGCAGTGCCAAAGACAGGGGCGCCCCCACCTACGAGCAGTACTTC; CDR3 protein: CSAKDRGAPTYEQYF; V gene: TRBV20-1; D gene: TRBD1; clone size: once; J gene: TRBJ2-7
CDR3 DNA: TGTGCCAGCAGTTACCAGGGTACTGGCTACACCTTC; CDR3 protein: CASSYQGTGYTF; V gene: TRBV6-5; D gene: .; clone size: many; J gene: TRBJ1-2
CDR3 DNA: TGTGCCAGCAGCATCGGACTAGCGGGAATCGACGAGCAGTACTTC; CDR3 protein: CASSIGLAGIDEQYF; V gene: TRBV7-9; D gene: TRBD2; clone size: few; J gene: TRBJ2-7
CDR3 DNA: TGTGCCTGGAGTGTGGGGCGACGTGAGACCCAGTACTTC; CDR3 protein: CAWSVGRRETQYF; V gene: TRBV30; D gene: .; clone size: .; J gene: TRBJ2-5
CDR3 DNA: TGTGCCAGCAGCCAGCAGTATGGCATCGGCGAGCAGTACTTC; CDR3 protein: CASSQQYGIGEQYF; V gene: TRBV3-1; D gene: .; clone size: .; J gene: TRBJ2-7
CDR3 DNA: TGTGCCAGCAGTTCACCCGGGGGGCGGATTTACGAGCAGTACTTC; CDR3 protein: CASSSPGGRIYEQYF; V gene: TRBV28; D gene: .; clone size: many; J gene: TRBJ2-7
CDR3 DNA: TGCGCCAGCAAGGACAGACCGGGGACCGGGGAGCTGTTTTTT; CDR3 protein: CASKDRPGTGELFF; V gene: TRBV10-2; D gene: .; clone size: .; J gene: TRBJ2-2